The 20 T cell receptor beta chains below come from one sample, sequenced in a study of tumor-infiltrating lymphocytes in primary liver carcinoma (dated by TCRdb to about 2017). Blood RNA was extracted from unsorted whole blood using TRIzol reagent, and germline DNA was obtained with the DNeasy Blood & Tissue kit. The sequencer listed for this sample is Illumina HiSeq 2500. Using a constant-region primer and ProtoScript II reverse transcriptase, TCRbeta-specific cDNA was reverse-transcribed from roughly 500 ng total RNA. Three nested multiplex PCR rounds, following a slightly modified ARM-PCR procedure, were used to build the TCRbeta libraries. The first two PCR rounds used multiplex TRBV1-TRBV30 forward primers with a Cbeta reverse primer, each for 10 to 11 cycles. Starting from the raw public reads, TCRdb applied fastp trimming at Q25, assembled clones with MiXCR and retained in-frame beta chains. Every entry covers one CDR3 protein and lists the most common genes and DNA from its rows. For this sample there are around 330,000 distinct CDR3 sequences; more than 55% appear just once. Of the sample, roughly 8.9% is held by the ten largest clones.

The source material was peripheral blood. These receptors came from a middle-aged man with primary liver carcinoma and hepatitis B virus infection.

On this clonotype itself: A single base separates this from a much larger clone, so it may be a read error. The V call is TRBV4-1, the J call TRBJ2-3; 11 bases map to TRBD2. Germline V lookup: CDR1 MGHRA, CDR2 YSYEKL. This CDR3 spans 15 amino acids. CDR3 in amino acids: CASGQELAGGDTQYF. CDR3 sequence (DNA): TGCGCCAGCGGCCAAGAGCTAGCGGGAGGAGATACGCAGTATTTT.

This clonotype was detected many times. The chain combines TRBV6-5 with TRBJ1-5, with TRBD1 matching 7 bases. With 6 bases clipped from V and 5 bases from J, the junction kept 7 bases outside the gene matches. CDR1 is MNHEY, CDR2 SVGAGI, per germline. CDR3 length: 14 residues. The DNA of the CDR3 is TGTGCCAGCAGAGTCCGGGACAGATATCAGCCCCAGCATTTT. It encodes CASRVRDRYQPQHF.

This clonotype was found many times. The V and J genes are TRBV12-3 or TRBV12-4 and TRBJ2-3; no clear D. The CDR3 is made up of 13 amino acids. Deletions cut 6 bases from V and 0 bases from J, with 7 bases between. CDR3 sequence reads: CASRIQSTDTQYF. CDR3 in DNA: TGTGCCAGCAGGATCCAGAGCACAGATACGCAGTATTTT.

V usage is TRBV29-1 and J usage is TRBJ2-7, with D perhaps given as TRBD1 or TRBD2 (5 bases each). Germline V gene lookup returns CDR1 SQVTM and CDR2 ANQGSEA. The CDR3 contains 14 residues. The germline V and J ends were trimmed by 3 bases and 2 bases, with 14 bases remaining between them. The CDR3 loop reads CSVDREGVPYEQYF. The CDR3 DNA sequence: TGCAGCGTTGACCGGGAAGGGGTGCCCTACGAGCAGTACTTC.

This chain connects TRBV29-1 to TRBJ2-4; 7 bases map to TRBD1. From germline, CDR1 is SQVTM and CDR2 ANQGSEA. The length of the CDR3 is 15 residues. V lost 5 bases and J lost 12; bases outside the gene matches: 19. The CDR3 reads CSVTLRDRGLYDQYF. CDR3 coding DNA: TGCAGCGTTACGTTGAGGGACAGAGGACTTTACGATCAGTACTTC. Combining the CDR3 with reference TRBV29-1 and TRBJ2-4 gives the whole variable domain SAVISQKPSRDICQRGTSLTIQCQVDSQVTMMFWYRQQPGQSLTLIATANQGSEATYESGFVIDKFPISRPNLTFSTLTVSNMSPEDSSIYLCSVTLRDRGLYDQYFGAGTRLSVL.

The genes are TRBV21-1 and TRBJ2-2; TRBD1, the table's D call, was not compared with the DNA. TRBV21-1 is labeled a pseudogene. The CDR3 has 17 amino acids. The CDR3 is CASSKERDSLNTGELFF. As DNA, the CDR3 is TGTGCCAGCAGCAAAGAGAGGGACAGCTTGAACACCGGGGAGCTGTTTTTT.

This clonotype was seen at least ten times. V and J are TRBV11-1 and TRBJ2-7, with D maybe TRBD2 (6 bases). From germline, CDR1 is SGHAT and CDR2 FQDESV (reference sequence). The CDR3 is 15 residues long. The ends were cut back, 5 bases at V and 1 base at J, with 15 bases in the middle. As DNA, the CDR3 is TGTGCCAGCAGCCCACGGGGGACGCTATCCTACGAGCAGTACTTC. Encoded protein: CASSPRGTLSYEQYF.

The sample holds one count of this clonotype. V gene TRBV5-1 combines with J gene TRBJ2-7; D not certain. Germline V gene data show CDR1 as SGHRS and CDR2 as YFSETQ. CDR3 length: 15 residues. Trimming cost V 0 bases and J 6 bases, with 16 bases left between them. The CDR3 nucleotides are TGCGCCAGCAGCTTGGCCCTGGCCTGGGGTAGCGAGCAGTACTTC. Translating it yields CASSLALAWGSEQYF.

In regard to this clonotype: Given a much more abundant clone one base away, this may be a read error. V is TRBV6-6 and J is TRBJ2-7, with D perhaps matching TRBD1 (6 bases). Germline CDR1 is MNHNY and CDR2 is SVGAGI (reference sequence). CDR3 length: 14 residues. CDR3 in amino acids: CVSRSGTLFDEQYF. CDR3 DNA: TGTGTCAGCAGGTCCGGGACACTATTCGACGAGCAGTACTTC.

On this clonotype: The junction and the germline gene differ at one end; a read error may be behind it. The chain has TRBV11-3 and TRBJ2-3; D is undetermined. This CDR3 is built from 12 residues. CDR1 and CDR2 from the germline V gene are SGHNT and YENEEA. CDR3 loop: CGSSNNTDMQYF. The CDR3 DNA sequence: TGTGGCAGCAGCAACAACACAGATATGCAGTATTTT.

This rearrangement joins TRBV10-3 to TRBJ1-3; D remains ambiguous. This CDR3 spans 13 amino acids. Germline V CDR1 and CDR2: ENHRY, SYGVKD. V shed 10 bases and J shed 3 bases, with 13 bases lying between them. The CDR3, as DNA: TGTGCCACCGGACCGAACTTTGGAAACACCATATATTTT. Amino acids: CATGPNFGNTIYF.

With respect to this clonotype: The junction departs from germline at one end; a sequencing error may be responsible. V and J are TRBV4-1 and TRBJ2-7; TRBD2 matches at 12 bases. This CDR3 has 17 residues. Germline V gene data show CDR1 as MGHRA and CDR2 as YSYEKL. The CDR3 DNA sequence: TGCGCCAGCAGTCCCGGGACTAGCGGGTATTACTCCTACAAGCAGTACTTC. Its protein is CASSPGTSGYYSYKQYF.

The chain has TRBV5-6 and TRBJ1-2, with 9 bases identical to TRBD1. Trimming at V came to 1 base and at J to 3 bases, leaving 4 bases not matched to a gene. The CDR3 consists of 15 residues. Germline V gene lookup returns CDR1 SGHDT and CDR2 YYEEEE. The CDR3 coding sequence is TGTGCCAGCAGCTTGTTTACAGGGGGCGACTATGGCTACACCTTC. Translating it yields CASSLFTGGDYGYTF.

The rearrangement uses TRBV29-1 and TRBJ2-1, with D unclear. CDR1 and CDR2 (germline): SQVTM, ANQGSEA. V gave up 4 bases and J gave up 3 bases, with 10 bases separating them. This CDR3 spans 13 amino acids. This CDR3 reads CSVVRGSYNEQFF. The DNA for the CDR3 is TGCAGCGTTGTGCGAGGCAGCTACAATGAGCAGTTCTTC.

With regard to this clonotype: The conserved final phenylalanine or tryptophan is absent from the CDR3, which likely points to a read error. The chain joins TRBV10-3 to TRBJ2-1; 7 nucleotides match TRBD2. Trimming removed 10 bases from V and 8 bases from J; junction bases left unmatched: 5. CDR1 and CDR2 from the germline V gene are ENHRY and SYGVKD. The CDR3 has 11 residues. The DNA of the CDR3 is TGTGCCACTGGGAGGGAGCATGAGCAGTTCTCC. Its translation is CATGREHEQFS.

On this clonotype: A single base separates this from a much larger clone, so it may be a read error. CDR3 in DNA: TGTGCCAGCAGCCAAGATCCCGGCGGGATAAGGACAGATATGCAGTATTTT. Its protein product is CASSQDPGGIRTDMQYF. The rearrangement links TRBV4-2 to TRBJ2-3; either TRBD1 or TRBD2 may fit D (6 bases each). CDR3 length: 17 residues. CDR1 LGHNA and CDR2 YNFKEQ come from the germline V gene.

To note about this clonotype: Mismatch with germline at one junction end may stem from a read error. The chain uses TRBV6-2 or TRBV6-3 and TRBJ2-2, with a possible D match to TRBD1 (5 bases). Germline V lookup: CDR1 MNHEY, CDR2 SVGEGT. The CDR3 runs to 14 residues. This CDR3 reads CVSSLRLDTVELFF. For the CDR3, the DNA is TGTGTCAGCAGTTTACGATTGGACACCGTGGAGCTGTTTTTT.

CDR3 in amino acids: CASSLKRQGTMRDYTF. Written as DNA, the CDR3 is TGTGCCAGCAGCTTGAAGCGACAGGGGACTATGCGGGACTACACCTTC. The chain recombines TRBV5-6 with TRBJ1-2, with 8 bases that match TRBD1. The CDR3 length is 16 residues. V lost 1 base, J lost 10 bases, and 15 bases stayed unmatched. CDR1 SGHDT and CDR2 YYEEEE come from the germline V gene.

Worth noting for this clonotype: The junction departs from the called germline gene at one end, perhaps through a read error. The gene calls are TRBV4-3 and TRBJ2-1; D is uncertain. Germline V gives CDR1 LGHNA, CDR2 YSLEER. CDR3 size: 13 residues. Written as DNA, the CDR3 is TGCGCCAGCAGTCAAGGGTCAGAAGGTAAACAGTTCTTC. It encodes CASSQGSEGKQFF.

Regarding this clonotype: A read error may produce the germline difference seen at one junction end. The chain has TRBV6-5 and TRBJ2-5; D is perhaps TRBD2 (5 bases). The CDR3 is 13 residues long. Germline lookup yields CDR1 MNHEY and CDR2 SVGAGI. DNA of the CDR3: TGTGCCGGCAGCGACCGGACTCAAGAGACCCAGTACTTC. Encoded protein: CAGSDRTQETQYF.